These 7 T cell receptor beta chains share one sample of origin, sequenced in a study of Ad26.COV2.S vaccination and SARS-CoV-2 variants. Specified treatment: 15 to 20 received Ad26.COV2.S at low or high dose, single or two shots; about 5 received placebo; per-sample allocation not given. Sample collection was performed on day 63 after the first vaccine or placebo injection. Only in-frame clones appear in the TCRdb table, and some are missing; sequencing was by immunoSEQ multiplex PCR. The table has some 340,000 clones, around 81% seen once; the top ten hold approximately 2%. Sample: peripheral blood, taken in a trial of Ad26.COV2.S vaccine versus placebo. All receptors come from a person between 18 and 59 years old who received the Ad26.COV2.S COVID-19 vaccine or a placebo.

The rearrangement links TRBV4-2 to TRBJ2-1, with TRBD2 matching 7 bases. Germline V gives CDR1 LGHNA, CDR2 YNFKEQ. CDR3 size: 16 residues. Trimming cost V 1 base and J 5 bases; bases outside gene matches: 8. Here the CDR3 reads CASSQGLAANHNEQFF. Here the CDR3 DNA reads TGTGCCAGCAGCCAAGGACTAGCAGCTAACCACAATGAGCAGTTCTTC.

This clone was recorded a few times. The genes are TRBV29-1 and TRBJ1-3; 7 nucleotides line up with TRBD1. V was pared by 4 bases and J by 0 bases, with 9 bases of the junction left unmatched. The CDR3 runs to 16 residues. The germline V gene encodes CDR1 SQVTM and CDR2 ANQGSEA. The CDR3 reads CSVAWEGDSSGNTIYF. CDR3 in DNA: TGCAGCGTTGCTTGGGAGGGGGACAGCTCTGGAAACACCATATATTTT.

The V gene is TRBV30, the J gene TRBJ2-4; TRBD1 aligns across 7 bases. The germline V gene encodes CDR1 GTSNPN and CDR2 SVGIG (reference sequence). With V trimmed by 6 bases and J by 8 bases, 19 bases remained unmatched. The CDR3 is made up of 16 amino acids. CDR3 amino acids: CACILPGQAVGDIQYF. The DNA of the CDR3 is TGTGCCTGTATTCTCCCCGGACAGGCGGTGGGGGACATTCAGTACTTC.

The rearrangement uses TRBV6-1 and TRBJ2-5; D is possibly TRBD2 (6 bases). Germline CDR1 MNHNS, CDR2 SASEGT. Trimming shortened V by 1 base and J by 7 bases, and 16 bases separated the two germline ends. The CDR3 sequence is 15 residues long. CDR3 region: CASSEVGGGVGTQYF. The CDR3 DNA reads TGTGCCAGCAGTGAAGTGGGCGGAGGGGTAGGGACCCAGTACTTC.

The CDR3 reads CASSLYGGSTDTQYF. In nucleotides, the CDR3 is TGTGCCAGCAGTTTATACGGGGGAAGCACAGATACGCAGTATTTT. The gene calls are TRBV27 and TRBJ2-3, with a possible D match to TRBD2 (6 bases). V was trimmed by 1 base and J by 0 bases, leaving 8 bases between them. Germline V lookup: CDR1 MNHEY, CDR2 SMNVEV (reference sequence). This CDR3 is built from 15 residues.

This CDR3 is CASSATVGQDTQYF. As DNA, the CDR3 is TGTGCCAGCAGCGCTACTGTTGGTCAAGATACGCAGTATTTT. This chain uses TRBV7-9 with TRBJ2-3; D gene ambiguous. CDR3 length: 14 residues. Trimming removed 5 bases at V and 5 bases at J, with 14 bases between. Germline CDR1 is SEHNR and CDR2 is FQNEAQ (reference sequence).

The rearrangement uses TRBV6-5 and TRBJ2-3; the match to TRBD2 covers 7 bases. The germline CDR1 and CDR2 sequences are MNHEY and SVGAGI. V lost 8 bases, J lost 2 bases, and 10 bases stayed unmatched. The CDR3 runs 15 residues. The DNA for the CDR3 is TGTGCCAGCGGGGTGGGGACTACCCCCACAGATACGCAGTATTTT. This gives the protein CASGVGTTPTDTQYF.